The 22 T cell receptor beta chains below come from one sample, sequenced in a study of T cells in Graves' hyperthyroidism and ophthalmopathy. There were TCR beta CDR3 regions amplified from RNA transcripts. The primer set for the first-round RT-PCR of the TCR CDR3 was HTBI. TCRdb independently ran MiXCR on the multiplex PCR reads; one entry per CDR3 protein. The sample has 600,000 to 800,000 distinct CDR3 sequences, over 35% seen once. The source material was blood. The source is a middle-aged woman with Graves' hyperthyroidism.

The chain couples TRBV29-1 to TRBJ2-5; 10 positions match TRBD2. Trimming cost V 8 bases and J 5 bases; bases outside gene matches: 8. CDR1 and CDR2 from the germline V gene are SQVTM and ANQGSEA. This CDR3 comprises 13 residues. CDR3 loop: CSLVTSGVETQYF. In nucleotides, the CDR3 is TGCAGCTTAGTTACTAGCGGGGTTGAGACCCAGTACTTC.

This clonotype was seen ten or more times. The gene calls are TRBV7-8 and TRBJ1-2, with D maybe TRBD1 (5 bases). The CDR3 sequence is 15 residues long. V shed 1 base and J shed 3 bases, with 12 bases lying between them. In germline, CDR1 is SGHVS, CDR2 FQNEAQ. The CDR3 protein is CASSLEGRTYYGYTF. CDR3 DNA: TGTGCCAGCAGCTTAGAGGGACGGACTTACTATGGCTACACCTTC.

This clonotype was seen repeatedly, ten times or more. The chain combines TRBV7-9 with TRBJ1-2, with 8 bases identical to TRBD1. The CDR3 extends over 14 amino acids. Germline lookup yields CDR1 SEHNR and CDR2 FQNEAQ (reference sequence). Trimming removed 5 bases from V and 6 bases from J; junction bases left unmatched: 8. The CDR3 sequence is CASSKFAGQDGYTF. The CDR3 coding sequence is TGTGCCAGCAGCAAATTCGCGGGACAGGATGGCTACACCTTC.

The chain uses TRBV15 and TRBJ2-1; TRBD1 matches 7 bases. The CDR3 extends over 14 amino acids. J lost 0 bases, V lost 10 bases, and 6 bases had no gene match. The germline V gene encodes CDR1 LNHNV and CDR2 YYDKDF (reference sequence). DNA for the CDR3: TGTGCCAGTCAGTCAGGGGGCTCCTACAATGAGCAGTTCTTC. The encoded protein is CASQSGGSYNEQFF.

The CDR3 here is CASSFRTATNTEAFF. DNA for the CDR3: TGTGCCAGCAGTTTTCGGACGGCTACGAACACTGAAGCTTTCTTT. The rearrangement uses TRBV27 and TRBJ1-1; D is unclear. CDR1 MNHEY and CDR2 SMNVEV come from the germline V gene (reference sequence). CDR3 size: 15 residues. V was pared by 3 bases and J by 1 base, with 12 bases between.

The chain links TRBV4-3 to TRBJ2-3, with D possibly being TRBD2 (6 bases). Germline CDR1 and CDR2: LGHNA and YSLEER. The CDR3 has 16 residues. V dropped 1 base and J dropped 1 base, with 12 bases sitting between them. The chain's CDR3 is CASSQVGSSGTDTQYF. Written as DNA, the CDR3 is TGCGCCAGCAGCCAAGTGGGTTCTAGCGGCACAGATACGCAGTATTTT.

The chain has TRBV7-2 and TRBJ1-5, with a weak D call TRBD1 (5 bases). The V gene lost 6 bases and the J gene lost 13 bases, with 28 bases spanning the gap. The CDR3 totals 16 residues. Germline assignment: CDR1 SGHTA and CDR2 FQGNSA. The CDR3 bases are TGTGCCAGCAGTCCGTGGGGGATTAGCAATCAGCCCCAGCAGCATTTT. It yields the protein CASSPWGISNQPQQHF.

The chain joins TRBV29-1 to TRBJ2-7, with D possibly TRBD1 on 5 matching bases. Trimming left V 8 bases short and J 0 bases short, with 14 bases between. The CDR3 consists of 13 residues. CDR1 and CDR2 (germline): SQVTM, ANQGSEA. Here the CDR3 DNA reads TGCAGCCAAGACGGAGACAGCTCCTACGAGCAGTACTTC. The encoded protein is CSQDGDSSYEQYF.

The count of this clonotype is one. This chain connects TRBV7-6 to TRBJ2-3, with no clear D. The V gene's germline CDR1 is SGHVS and CDR2 FNYEAQ. Trimming removed 1 base from V and 3 bases from J, with 14 bases in between. The CDR3 runs 16 residues. This chain's CDR3 is CASSLEVGGDTDTQYF. The CDR3 DNA follows: TGTGCCAGCAGCTTAGAAGTCGGTGGGGATACAGATACGCAGTATTTT.

This clonotype was detected ten times or more. This chain uses TRBV6-5 with TRBJ1-5; maybe TRBD1 (6 bases). The CDR3 loop spans 15 amino acids. Germline assignment: CDR1 MNHEY and CDR2 SVGAGI. V dropped 2 bases and J dropped 0 bases, with 8 bases sitting between them. CDR3 sequence: CASSYGGASNQPQHF. In DNA form, the CDR3 reads TGTGCCAGCAGTTACGGGGGGGCTAGCAATCAGCCCCAGCATTTT.

The rearrangement links TRBV3-1 to TRBJ2-5; the D is unclear. From germline, CDR1 is LGHDT and CDR2 YNNKEL (reference sequence). V lost 8 bases and J lost 1, with 14 bases in between. There are 14 residues in the CDR3. In nucleotides, the CDR3 is TGTGCCAGCGGCCCCCTAGGCGTCCAAGAGACCCAGTACTTC. Translating gives CASGPLGVQETQYF.

V gene TRBV10-3 combines with J gene TRBJ2-6, with TRBD1 as a possible D gene (6 bases). The CDR3 consists of 15 residues. The V gene lost 11 bases and the J gene lost 2 bases, with 16 bases spanning the gap. Per germline, CDR1 ENHRY and CDR2 SYGVKD. The CDR3 DNA reads as TGTGCCCTGGACCAGGGACAACCTGGGGCCAACGTCCTGACTTTC. It encodes CALDQGQPGANVLTF.

This clonotype was picked up many times. This rearrangement joins TRBV7-2 to TRBJ1-4; TRBD1 matches at 11 bases. V trimming: 4 bases; J trimming: 7 bases; junction bases outside the gene matches: 8. Germline CDR1 reads SGHTA; CDR2 reads FQGNSA. This CDR3 contains 16 residues. The CDR3 nucleotides read TGTGCCAGCAGCTACCTAGGGACAGGGGGACGTGAAAAACTGTTTTTT. It translates to CASSYLGTGGREKLFF.

V gene TRBV2 combines with J gene TRBJ1-2; 7 bases match TRBD1. The junction had 14 bases not matched to a gene; V was cut back by 8 bases and J by 2 bases. This CDR3 spans 16 amino acids. Germline CDR1 and CDR2: SNHLY and FYNNEI. This chain's CDR3 is CASVEGTGQSNYGYTF. DNA of the CDR3: TGTGCCAGCGTTGAAGGTACGGGACAGAGCAACTATGGCTACACCTTC.

The V gene is TRBV7-2, the J gene TRBJ1-4; D unresolved. V lost 1 base and J lost 5, with 14 bases in between. CDR3 length: 16 amino acids. Germline assignment: CDR1 SGHTA and CDR2 FQGNSA. The chain's CDR3 is CASSLGTGLTNEKLFF. The CDR3 DNA follows: TGTGCCAGCAGCTTAGGGACGGGCCTCACCAATGAAAAACTGTTTTTT.

The chain couples TRBV6-5 to TRBJ1-2, with TRBD1 matching 8 bases. The CDR3 has 14 residues. V gave up 8 bases and J gave up 8 bases; unmatched junction bases: 13. The germline V gene encodes CDR1 MNHEY and CDR2 SVGAGI. The CDR3 protein is CASGTGTGNKGYTF. The CDR3 nucleotides are TGTGCCAGCGGTACTGGGACAGGCAATAAGGGCTACACCTTC.

This clonotype occurred a few times. V and J are TRBV9 and TRBJ1-3; no firm D call. CDR3 length equals 16 residues. Germline CDR1 is SGDLS and CDR2 is YYNGEE. The germline V and J ends were trimmed by 3 bases and 4 bases, with 17 bases remaining between them. The chain's CDR3 is CASSARLLDGGNTIYF. CDR3 DNA sequence: TGTGCCAGCAGCGCCCGACTCCTGGATGGCGGAAACACCATATATTTT.

This clonotype was recorded at least ten times. The genes are TRBV7-2 and TRBJ2-5; 8 bases are shared with TRBD2. The CDR3 totals 13 residues. CDR1 is SGHTA and CDR2 is FQGNSA in the germline V gene. Germline trimming cut 3 bases from V and 5 bases from J; bases unmatched to any gene: 2. CDR3 nucleotides: TGTGCCAGCAGCTTTGGCGGGAGGGAGACCCAGTACTTC. It is translated as CASSFGGRETQYF. The whole variable domain, remainder taken from reference TRBV7-2 and TRBJ2-5, is GAGVSQSPSNKVTEKGKDVELRCDPISGHTALYWYRQSLGQGLEFLIYFQGNSAPDKSGLPSDRFSAERTGGSVSTLTIQRTQQEDSAVYLCASSFGGRETQYFGPGTRLLVL.

The V gene is TRBV15, the J gene TRBJ1-1; D may be TRBD1 (5 bases). The germline V gene has CDR1 LNHNV and CDR2 YYDKDF (reference sequence). The V and J ends lost 6 bases and 4 bases respectively, with 12 bases between them. The CDR3 is 13 amino acids. CDR3 amino acids: CATSQGLFTEAFF. DNA of the CDR3: TGTGCCACCAGTCAGGGCCTTTTCACTGAAGCTTTCTTT. The whole variable domain, remainder taken from reference TRBV15 and TRBJ1-1, is DAMVIQNPRYQVTQFGKPVTLSCSQTLNHNVMYWYQQKSSQAPKLLFHYYDKDFNNEADTPDNFQSRRPNTSFCFLDIRSPGLGDTAMYLCATSQGLFTEAFFGQGTRLTVV.

The V gene is TRBV14, the J gene TRBJ1-1; D not resolved. V lost 1 base to trimming and J lost 0 bases, with 6 bases between them. The CDR3 spans 14 residues. The V gene's germline CDR1 is SGHDN and CDR2 FVKESK. The CDR3 bases are TGTGCCAGCAGCCAAGTCAGGATGAACACTGAAGCTTTCTTT. Its protein is CASSQVRMNTEAFF.

The chain joins TRBV6-2 or TRBV6-3 to TRBJ2-2; 8 bases match TRBD1. This CDR3 contains 17 residues. The V segment lost 3 bases and the J segment 5 bases; nucleotides outside the gene matches: 11. Germline CDR1 is MNHEY and CDR2 is SVGEGT. Written as DNA, the CDR3 is TGTGCCAGCAGTTATCCCTCGACAGGGGCCTTGACCGGGGAGCTGTTTTTT. Its protein is CASSYPSTGALTGELFF.

This clonotype was detected a few times. The J gene is TRBJ2-7, the V gene TRBV12-3 or TRBV12-4; maybe TRBD2 (6 bases). The length of the CDR3 is 13 residues. Trimming removed 5 bases at V and 6 bases at J, with 14 bases between. The CDR3 DNA follows: TGTGCCAGCAGTCCAGGTGGGGGAGGCGAGCAGTACTTC. Its translation is CASSPGGGGEQYF.